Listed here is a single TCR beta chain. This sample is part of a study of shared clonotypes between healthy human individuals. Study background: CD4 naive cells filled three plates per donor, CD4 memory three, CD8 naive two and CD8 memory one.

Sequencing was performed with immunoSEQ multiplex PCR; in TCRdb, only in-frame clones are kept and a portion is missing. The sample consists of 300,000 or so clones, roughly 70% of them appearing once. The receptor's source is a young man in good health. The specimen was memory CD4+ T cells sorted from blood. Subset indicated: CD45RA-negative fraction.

As DNA, the CDR3 is TGTGCCAGCAGCTCAGGGATGAGCACAGATACGCAGTATTTT. Translating gives CASSSGMSTDTQYF. V is TRBV5-5 and J is TRBJ2-3, with a possible D match to TRBD1 (5 bases). The V end lost 3 bases, the J end lost 0 bases, and 8 bases lay between the germline ends. Germline lookup yields CDR1 SGHKS and CDR2 YYEKEE (reference sequence). The CDR3 covers 14 residues.